Below are 24 T cell receptor beta chains sequenced from a single sample in a study of T cell repertoires in cytomegalovirus infection. TCRdb independently ran MiXCR on the reads; one entry per CDR3 protein. The sample comprises a few hundred thousand distinct CDR3 sequences, less than 25% of which are singletons, and around 20% rests with the top ten. What these receptors recognize is not known. Sequencing was performed on cultured PBMCs, taken from culture after CMV antigen stimulation. These receptors all stem from a human donor in good health (CMV status not recorded). Some clones in this sample may be carry-over from other donors' samples.

This clonotype turned up a few times. The V and J genes are TRBV6-5 and TRBJ2-3, with D uncertain. Germline CDR1 is MNHEY and CDR2 is SVGAGI. Trimming left V 5 bases short and J 7 bases short, with 13 bases between. CDR3 length equals 13 residues. This CDR3 is CASSADRWNTQYF. CDR3 bases: TGTGCCAGCAGTGCCGATCGCTGGAATACGCAGTATTTT.

The gene calls are TRBV7-8 and TRBJ2-2; 9 positions match TRBD1. V lost 2 bases and J lost 5; bases outside the gene matches: 3. Germline CDR1 reads SGHVS; CDR2 reads FQNEAQ. This CDR3 is built from 15 residues. This CDR3 is CASSLRDRVTGELFF. The CDR3 DNA follows: TGTGCCAGCAGCTTAAGGGACAGGGTGACCGGGGAGCTGTTTTTT.

This sequence joins TRBV7-2 and TRBJ2-1; D unclear. V was pared by 5 bases and J by 11 bases, with 19 bases between. CDR3 length: 14 residues. Germline values: CDR1 SGHTA, CDR2 FQGNSA. The CDR3 is CASSELLDGAKQFF. The CDR3 DNA reads TGTGCCAGCAGCGAACTACTGGACGGAGCAAAGCAGTTCTTC. The full variable domain, completed using reference TRBV7-2 and TRBJ2-1, is GAGVSQSPSNKVTEKGKDVELRCDPISGHTALYWYRQSLGQGLEFLIYFQGNSAPDKSGLPSDRFSAERTGGSVSTLTIQRTQQEDSAVYLCASSELLDGAKQFFGPGTRLTVL.

In its sample, this clonotype was seen a few times. V usage is TRBV19 and J usage is TRBJ1-2; D gene ambiguous. Germline CDR1 reads LNHDA; CDR2 reads SQIVND (reference sequence). V lost 3 bases and J lost 3, with 8 bases in between. This CDR3 has 13 residues. The CDR3, as DNA: TGTGCCAGTAGTATTGACGGATACTATGGCTACACCTTC. This encodes CASSIDGYYGYTF.

In this sample, this clonotype turned up many times. The chain uses TRBV10-1 and TRBJ2-5; D remains ambiguous. The V gene lost 2 bases and the J gene lost 1 base, with 5 bases spanning the gap. This CDR3 comprises 13 residues. Germline lookup yields CDR1 WNHNN and CDR2 SYGVQD (reference sequence). The CDR3 loop reads CASSEQIQETQYF. CDR3 nucleotide sequence: TGCGCCAGCAGTGAGCAGATCCAAGAGACCCAGTACTTC.

The gene calls are TRBV7-9 and TRBJ2-7; 8 bases agree with TRBD1. CDR3 length: 14 amino acids. V gave up 1 base and J gave up 6 bases; unmatched junction bases: 5. CDR1 is SEHNR, CDR2 FQNEAQ, per germline (reference sequence). Written as DNA, the CDR3 is TGTGCCAGCAGCTTAGATTTGGACAGGGCCGAGCAGTACGTC. Amino acid sequence: CASSLDLDRAEQYV.

There are a few counts of this clonotype. The chain is built from TRBV28 and TRBJ1-2; 7 bases line up with TRBD1. With V trimmed by 2 bases and J by 8 bases, 14 bases remained unmatched. The CDR3 covers 16 residues. Per germline, CDR1 MDHEN and CDR2 SYDVKM. CDR3 loop: CASSLEVRGQMGGYTF. CDR3 nucleotides: TGTGCCAGCAGTTTAGAAGTTCGGGGACAGATGGGGGGCTACACCTTC.

The chain couples TRBV11-2 to TRBJ1-4; D not resolved. V dropped 5 bases and J dropped 7 bases, with 14 bases sitting between them. The germline CDR1 and CDR2 sequences are SGHAT and FQNNGV. The length of the CDR3 is 14 residues. The CDR3 sequence: CASSSRGLGEKLFF. CDR3 nucleotide sequence: TGTGCCAGCAGCAGCCGGGGTCTCGGTGAAAAACTGTTTTTT.

This clonotype occurred many times. The chain uses TRBV12-3 or TRBV12-4 and TRBJ1-5; possibly TRBD1 for D (6 bases). CDR3 length: 15 amino acids. V gave up 4 bases and J gave up 3 bases, with 13 bases separating them. CDR3 in DNA: TGTGCCAGCAGTTGGGCGGACAGACTCAATCAGCCCCAGCATTTT. Amino acid sequence: CASSWADRLNQPQHF.

The chain carries TRBV7-2 and TRBJ2-3; unclear D gene. Germline assignment: CDR1 SGHTA and CDR2 FQGNSA. Trimming took off 1 base at V and 7 bases at J, with 12 bases between the two ends. The CDR3 runs to 14 residues. The CDR3 reads CASSLVPSVNTQYF. As DNA, the CDR3 is TGTGCCAGCAGCTTAGTTCCCTCAGTAAATACGCAGTATTTT. Full variable domain (rest looked up from reference TRBV7-2 and TRBJ2-3): GAGVSQSPSNKVTEKGKDVELRCDPISGHTALYWYRQSLGQGLEFLIYFQGNSAPDKSGLPSDRFSAERTGGSVSTLTIQRTQQEDSAVYLCASSLVPSVNTQYFGPGTRLTVL.

About this clonotype itself: One end of the junction does not line up with germline, which may come from a read error. The CDR3 sequence: CTSSIPGTSNYGYTF. CDR3 sequence (DNA): TGTACCAGTAGTATTCCCGGCACGTCTAACTATGGCTACACCTTC. This rearrangement joins TRBV19 to TRBJ1-2; D gene uncertain. CDR3 size: 15 residues. Germline lookup yields CDR1 LNHDA and CDR2 SQIVND (reference sequence).

As DNA, the CDR3 is TGCGCCAGCAGCCTAGACAGGGAACATCGGGCTTTCTTT. This gives the protein CASSLDREHRAFF. The chain recombines TRBV5-1 with TRBJ1-1; 7 nucleotides line up with TRBD1. The CDR3 totals 13 residues. V lost 4 bases to trimming and J lost 11 bases; unmatched junction nucleotides: 11. Germline V CDR1 and CDR2: SGHRS, YFSETQ.

The chain has TRBV4-1 and TRBJ2-1; D is uncertain. The V and J ends lost 1 base and 15 bases respectively, with 19 bases between them. CDR3 length: 14 residues. Germline V gene data show CDR1 as MGHRA and CDR2 as YSYEKL. Here the CDR3 reads CASSQATPLEPRFF. CDR3 DNA sequence: TGCGCCAGCAGCCAAGCCACCCCCCTCGAGCCCCGGTTCTTC.

Comment on this clonotype: The CDR3 end shows no conserved phenylalanine or tryptophan, and so a read error is likely. The chain links TRBV6-2 or TRBV6-3 to TRBJ2-7; D remains unclear. The ends were cut back, 6 bases at V and 2 bases at J, with 11 bases in the middle. CDR1 and CDR2 (germline): MNHEY, SVGEGT. This CDR3 is 13 amino acids long. The CDR3 DNA is TGTGCCAGCAGCCGTGGACGCCCCTACGAGCAGTACATC. This gives the protein CASSRGRPYEQYI.

V is TRBV6-6 and J is TRBJ2-1; 8 bases align to TRBD2. After removal of 7 bases from V and 4 bases from J, the junction contained 6 bases not matched to a gene. The CDR3 is 14 amino acids. The germline gives CDR1 MNHNY, CDR2 SVGAGI (reference sequence). The CDR3 here is CASTLLAAYNEQFF. The CDR3 DNA is TGTGCCAGCACCCTACTAGCGGCGTACAATGAGCAGTTCTTC.

This clonotype was recorded a few times. The chain carries TRBV4-2 and TRBJ2-7, with D uncertain. Trimming took 4 bases from V and 4 from J, leaving 8 bases between them. Germline loops: CDR1 LGHNA, CDR2 YNFKEQ. This CDR3 has 12 amino acids. CDR3 coding DNA: TGTGCCAGCAGCCCCGACGGTTACGAGCAGTACTTC. Amino acid sequence: CASSPDGYEQYF.

This CDR3 is CASGEPRGGNTEAFF. The CDR3, as DNA: TGTGCCTCCGGAGAGCCCAGGGGGGGGAACACTGAAGCTTTCTTT. The V gene is TRBV6-2 or TRBV6-3, the J gene TRBJ1-1, with 7 nucleotides matching TRBD1. Per the germline V gene, CDR1 is MNHEY and CDR2 is SVGEGT. This CDR3 contains 15 residues. V lost 11 bases, J lost 1 base, and 13 bases stayed unmatched.

This chain joins TRBV6-8 and TRBJ1-1; 8 bases map to TRBD1. V trimming: 6 bases; J trimming: 7 bases; junction bases outside the gene matches: 10. Germline V gene sequence: CDR1 MNHGY, CDR2 SAAAGT. The CDR3 runs to 14 residues. CDR3 loop: CASRRDRTYFEAFF. The CDR3 nucleotides are TGTGCCAGCAGAAGGGACAGGACCTATTTTGAAGCTTTCTTT.

This clonotype showed up just a few times. The rearrangement joins TRBV10-3 to TRBJ2-1, with 7 bases matching TRBD2. Germline V gene data show CDR1 as ENHRY and CDR2 as SYGVKD. The CDR3 extends over 13 amino acids. V shed 7 bases, J shed 6 bases, and the junction held 6 bases outside the gene matches. The DNA for the CDR3 is TGTGCCATCAAGGTGGGAGGGCCCAATGAGCAGTTCTTC. Translation: CAIKVGGPNEQFF.

There are a few counts of this clonotype. V is TRBV5-1 and J is TRBJ2-1, with TRBD2 matching over 8 bases. This CDR3 contains 16 residues. The V gene end was trimmed by 4 bases and the J gene end by 1 base; junction bases not matched to a gene: 7. Germline CDR1 is SGHRS and CDR2 is YFSETQ. CDR3 residues: CASSPDSGSSYNEQFF. The CDR3 nucleotides read TGCGCCAGCAGCCCCGACAGCGGGAGTTCCTACAATGAGCAGTTCTTC.

This chain connects TRBV24-1 to TRBJ1-2; D is uncertain. The CDR3 covers 14 residues. Looked up from germline, CDR1 is KGHDR and CDR2 is SFDVKD. The germline V and J ends were trimmed by 5 bases and 2 bases, with 11 bases remaining between them. The CDR3 DNA reads as TGTGCCACCAGTGCCCCTGGACTGAACTATGGCTACACCTTC. It is translated as CATSAPGLNYGYTF.

The sample holds many counts of this clonotype. The DNA for the CDR3 is TGTGCCAGCAGCCTCATAGCGGATACCTACAATGAGCAGTTCTTC. Its translation: CASSLIADTYNEQFF. The chain links TRBV7-2 to TRBJ2-1; D possibly corresponds to TRBD2 (6 bases). This CDR3 contains 15 residues. The germline V gene has CDR1 SGHTA and CDR2 FQGNSA. Trimming left V 5 bases short and J 2 bases short, with 13 bases between.

The rearrangement uses TRBV28 and TRBJ2-3; 9 bases are shared with TRBD2. Germline CDR1 reads MDHEN; CDR2 reads SYDVKM. The junction had 5 bases not matched to a gene; V was cut back by 7 bases and J by 6 bases. CDR3 length: 13 residues. For the CDR3, the DNA is TGTGCCAGCACGGTAGCGGGAGTGGATACGCAGTATTTT. It encodes CASTVAGVDTQYF.

This clonotype occurred a few times. The chain recombines TRBV7-2 with TRBJ2-1, with 9 bases fitting TRBD2. V trimming: 5 bases; J trimming: 6 bases; junction bases outside the gene matches: 11. The CDR3 has 16 residues. The germline V gene encodes CDR1 SGHTA and CDR2 FQGNSA. The CDR3 DNA is TGTGCCAGCAGCCGGAACCGAGCGGGAGGACGCAATGAGCAGTTCTTC. This encodes CASSRNRAGGRNEQFF.